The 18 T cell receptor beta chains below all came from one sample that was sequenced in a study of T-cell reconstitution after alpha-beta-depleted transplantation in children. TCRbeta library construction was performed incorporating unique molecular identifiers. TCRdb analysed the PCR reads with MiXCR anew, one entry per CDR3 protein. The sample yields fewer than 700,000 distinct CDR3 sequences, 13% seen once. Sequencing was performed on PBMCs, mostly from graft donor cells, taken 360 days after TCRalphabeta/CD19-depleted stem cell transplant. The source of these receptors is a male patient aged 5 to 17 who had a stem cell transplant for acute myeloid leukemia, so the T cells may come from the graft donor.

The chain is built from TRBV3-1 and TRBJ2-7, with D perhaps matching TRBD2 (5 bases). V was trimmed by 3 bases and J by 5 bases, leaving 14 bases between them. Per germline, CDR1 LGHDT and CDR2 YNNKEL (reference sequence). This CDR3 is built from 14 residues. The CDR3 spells CASSHPTSYHEQYF. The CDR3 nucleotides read TGTGCCAGCAGCCACCCTACTAGTTATCACGAGCAGTACTTC.

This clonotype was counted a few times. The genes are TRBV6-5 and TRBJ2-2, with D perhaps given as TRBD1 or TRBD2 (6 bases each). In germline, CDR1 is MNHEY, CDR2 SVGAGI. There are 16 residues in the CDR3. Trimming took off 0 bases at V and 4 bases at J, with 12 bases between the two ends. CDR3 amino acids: CASSYSGGTTTGELFF. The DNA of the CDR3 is TGTGCCAGCAGTTACTCGGGGGGCACGACCACCGGGGAGCTGTTTTTT.

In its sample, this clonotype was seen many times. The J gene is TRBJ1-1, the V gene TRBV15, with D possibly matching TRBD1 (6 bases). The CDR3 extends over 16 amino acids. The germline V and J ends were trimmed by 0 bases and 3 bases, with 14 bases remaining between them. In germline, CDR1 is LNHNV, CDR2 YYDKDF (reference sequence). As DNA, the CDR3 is TGTGCCACCAGCAGAGATCGTCAGGGGATGGACACTGAAGCTTTCTTT. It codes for CATSRDRQGMDTEAFF.

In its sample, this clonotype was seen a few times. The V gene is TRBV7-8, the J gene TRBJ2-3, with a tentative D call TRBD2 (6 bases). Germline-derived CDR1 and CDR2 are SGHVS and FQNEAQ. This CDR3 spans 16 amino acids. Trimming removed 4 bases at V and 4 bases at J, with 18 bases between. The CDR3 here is CASSSPGLTAADTQYF. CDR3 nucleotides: TGTGCCAGCAGCTCGCCGGGACTCACGGCGGCAGATACGCAGTATTTT.

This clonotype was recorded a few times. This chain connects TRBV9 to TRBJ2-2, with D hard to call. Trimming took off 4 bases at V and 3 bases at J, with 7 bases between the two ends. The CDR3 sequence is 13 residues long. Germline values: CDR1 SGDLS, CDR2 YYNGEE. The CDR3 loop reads CASSYRDTGELFF. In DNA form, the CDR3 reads TGTGCCAGCAGCTACCGGGACACCGGGGAGCTGTTTTTT. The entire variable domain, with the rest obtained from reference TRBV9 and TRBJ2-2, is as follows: DSGVTQTPKHLITATGQRVTLRCSPRSGDLSVYWYQQSLDQGLQFLIQYYNGEERAKGNILERFSAQQFPDLHSELNLSSLELGDSALYFCASSYRDTGELFFGEGSRLTVL.

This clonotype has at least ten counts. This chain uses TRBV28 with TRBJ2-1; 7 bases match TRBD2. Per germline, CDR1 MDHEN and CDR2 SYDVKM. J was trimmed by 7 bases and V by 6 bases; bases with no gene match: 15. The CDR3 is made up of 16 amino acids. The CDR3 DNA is TGTGCCAGCAGCTCTCCGGGAGGAAGGGCTCGGAATGAGCAGTTCTTC. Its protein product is CASSSPGGRARNEQFF.

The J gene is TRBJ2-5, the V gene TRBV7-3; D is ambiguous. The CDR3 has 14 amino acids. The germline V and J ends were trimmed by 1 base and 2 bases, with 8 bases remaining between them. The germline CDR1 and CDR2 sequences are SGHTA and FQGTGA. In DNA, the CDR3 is TGTGCCAGCAGCTTAAGGGTGGGGCAAGAGACCCAGTACTTC. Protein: CASSLRVGQETQYF.

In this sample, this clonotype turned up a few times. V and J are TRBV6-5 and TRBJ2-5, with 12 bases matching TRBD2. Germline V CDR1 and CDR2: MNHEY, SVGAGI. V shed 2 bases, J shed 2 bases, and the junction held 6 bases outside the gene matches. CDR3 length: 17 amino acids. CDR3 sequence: CASSYLGLAGIQETQYF. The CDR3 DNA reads TGTGCCAGCAGTTACCTCGGACTAGCGGGGATACAAGAGACCCAGTACTTC.

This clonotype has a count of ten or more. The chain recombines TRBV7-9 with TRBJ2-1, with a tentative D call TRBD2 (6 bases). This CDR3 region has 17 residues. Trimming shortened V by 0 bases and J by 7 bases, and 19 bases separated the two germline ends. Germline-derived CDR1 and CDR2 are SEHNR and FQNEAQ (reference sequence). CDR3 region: CASSLAHLAETTNEQFF. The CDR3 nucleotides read TGTGCCAGCAGCTTAGCGCATTTAGCGGAGACCACAAATGAGCAGTTCTTC.

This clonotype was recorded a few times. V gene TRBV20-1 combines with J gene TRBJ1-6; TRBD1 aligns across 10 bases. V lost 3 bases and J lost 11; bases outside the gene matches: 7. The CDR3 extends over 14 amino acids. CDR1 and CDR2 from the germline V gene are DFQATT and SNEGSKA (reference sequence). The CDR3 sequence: CSARGQGFSPPLHF. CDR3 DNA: TGCAGTGCTAGGGGACAGGGGTTTAGTCCACCCCTCCACTTT.

The CDR3 coding sequence is TGCAGTGCTAGAGACCAACGGGGAACAGGGCTGGTAGACGAGCAGTACTTC. It translates to CSARDQRGTGLVDEQYF. This chain joins TRBV20-1 and TRBJ2-7; maybe TRBD1 (6 bases). Trimming took off 0 bases at V and 5 bases at J, with 23 bases between the two ends. This CDR3 is built from 17 residues. Germline assignment: CDR1 DFQATT and CDR2 SNEGSKA (reference sequence).

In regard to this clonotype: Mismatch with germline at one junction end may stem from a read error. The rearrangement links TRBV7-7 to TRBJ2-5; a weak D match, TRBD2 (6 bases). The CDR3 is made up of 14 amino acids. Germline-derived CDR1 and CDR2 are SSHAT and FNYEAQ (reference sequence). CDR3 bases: TGTGCTAGCAGCGCCTCGGGACTCGGAGAGACCCAGTACTTC. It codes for CASSASGLGETQYF.

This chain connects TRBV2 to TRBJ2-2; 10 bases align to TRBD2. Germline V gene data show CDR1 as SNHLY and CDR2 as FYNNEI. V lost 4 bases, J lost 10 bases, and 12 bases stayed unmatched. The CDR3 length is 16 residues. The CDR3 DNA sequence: TGTGCCAGCAGTGTAAAAGCGGGAGGGCTAGCAGCGGAGCTGTTTTTT. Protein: CASSVKAGGLAAELFF.

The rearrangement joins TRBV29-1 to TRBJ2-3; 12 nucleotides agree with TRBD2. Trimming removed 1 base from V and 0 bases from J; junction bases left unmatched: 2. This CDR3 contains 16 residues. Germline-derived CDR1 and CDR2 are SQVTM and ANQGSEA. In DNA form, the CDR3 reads TGCAGCGTTGAAGCTGGGACTAGCGGGAGCACAGATACGCAGTATTTT. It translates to CSVEAGTSGSTDTQYF.

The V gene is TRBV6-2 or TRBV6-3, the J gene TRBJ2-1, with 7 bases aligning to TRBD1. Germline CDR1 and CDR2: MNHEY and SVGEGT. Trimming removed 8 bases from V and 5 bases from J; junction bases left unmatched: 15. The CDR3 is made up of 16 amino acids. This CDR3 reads CASEDLHRGRNNEQFF. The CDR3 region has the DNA TGTGCCAGCGAAGACTTACACAGGGGACGTAACAATGAGCAGTTCTTC.

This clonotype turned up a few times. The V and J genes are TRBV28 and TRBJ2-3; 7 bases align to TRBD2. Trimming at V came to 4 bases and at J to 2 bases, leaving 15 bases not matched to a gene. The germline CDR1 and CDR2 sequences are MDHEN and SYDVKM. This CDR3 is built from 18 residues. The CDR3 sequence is CASSSRGVLAGFTDTQYF. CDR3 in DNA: TGTGCCAGCAGTTCCAGAGGTGTTTTAGCGGGTTTCACAGATACGCAGTATTTT.

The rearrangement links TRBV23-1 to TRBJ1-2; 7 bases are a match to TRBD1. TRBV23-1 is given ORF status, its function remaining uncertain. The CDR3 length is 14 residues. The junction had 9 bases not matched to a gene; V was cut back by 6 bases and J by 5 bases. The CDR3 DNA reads TGCGCCAGCAGCTCCGGGACAGCAGAATATGGCTACACCTTC. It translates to CASSSGTAEYGYTF.

CDR3 protein: CASSLGARGNEKLFF. In DNA form, the CDR3 reads TGTGCCAGCAGCTTGGGAGCCAGGGGAAATGAAAAACTGTTTTTT. The V gene is TRBV5-8, the J gene TRBJ1-4; weak D call: TRBD1 (6 bases). From germline, CDR1 is SGHTS and CDR2 YDEGEE. There are 15 residues in the CDR3. V dropped 0 bases and J dropped 5 bases, with 11 bases sitting between them.